This record looks at one TCR beta chain sequence and its context. This clone was counted at least ten times. There is no known antigen for this receptor. No base quality information exists; no much larger clone differs at one position. No treatment had been received by any patient before thyroid surgery. The study retrospectively analysed patient clinical samples collected from the early 2010s to the late 2010s using T-cell receptor beta sequencing. The entry originates in a study of metastatic and nonmetastatic thyroid tumors (dated by TCRdb to 2019 to 2021). Some background on the complete study: Repertoires from peripheral blood and from tumor or nodule tissue samples of malignant and benign thyroid patients were compared.

The protocol used for the library was PCR. Sequencer: Illumina HiSeq 4000. High-throughput sequencing was used to profile the TCR beta-chain CDR3 region of every patient. Per the authors' processing: A classifier to discriminate distant-metastatic papillary thyroid cancer patients was built from CDR3 differences across clinicopathological groups. The Shannon index was used to assess repertoire diversity, and the Morisita-Horn index was used to assess tumor-blood repertoire similarity. TCRdb reworked the public reads: Q25 trimming with fastp, MiXCR clone assembly, productive beta chains retained. In this record, the V and J calls reflect TCRdb's handling and not the investigators' own analysis. This sample comprises around 23,000 clones, 25% to 30% of them detected only once. The ten top clones hold approximately 21% of the sample. Inclusive of the bounding cysteine and phenylalanine, the CDR3 is 15 residues long. This entry keeps only the CDR3 DNA: 45 bases, framed from base 1. V drops 4 bases and J drops 2 bases, leaving 13 bases in between. The germline V gene specifies SGHRS as CDR1 and YFSETQ as CDR2.

The study at large found these results: In both blood and tumor samples, malignant tumors were reported to have significantly higher TCR beta diversity than benign nodules.

This TCR came from a female donor with papillary thyroid cancer or a benign thyroid nodule (not recorded which). Some clones in this sample may be carry-over from other donors' samples. The chain is made from TRBV5-1 and TRBJ2-1; the D segment could be TRBD1, given 6 matching bases. Source material: blood. The CDR3 is CASSTGTITYNEQFF. The nucleotide sequence reads TGCGCCAGCAGCACCGGGACAATAACCTACAATGAGCAGTTCTTC.